Each of the 17 T cell receptor beta chains below was sequenced from the same sample in a study of T cell repertoires and Cas9 in healthy adults. This table comes from immunoSEQ multiplex PCR, and its TCRdb copy is limited to in-frame clones, with some not included. The data hold roughly 14,000 clones, with 89% observed a single time. Source material: Tregs (CD4+, CD25+, CD127-, CD137-, CD154-) from PBMCs; culture status not recorded. The receptors were gathered from a human donor in good health.

The chain is built from TRBV6-1 and TRBJ1-4, with a weak D call TRBD1 (6 bases). The germline V and J ends were trimmed by 8 bases and 13 bases, with 20 bases remaining between them. CDR3 length: 13 residues. Germline-derived CDR1 and CDR2 are MNHNS and SASEGT. The CDR3 DNA reads TGTGCCAGCCATTGGGATCGGGGGGCTGTACTGTTTTTT. Protein: CASHWDRGAVLFF.

This clone appeared a few times. The rearrangement uses TRBV21-1 and TRBJ1-1; no check of the table's D call, TRBD1, against the DNA was made. TRBV21-1 is a pseudogene. The CDR3 covers 17 residues. CDR3 in amino acids: CASSKDGGGREKTEAFF. CDR3 nucleotides: TGTGCCAGCAGCAAAGATGGGGGCGGCAGGGAGAAAACTGAAGCTTTCTTT.

CDR3 in DNA: TGCAGCGGAGGGCCCAATGAGCAGTTCTTC. Protein product: CSGGPNEQFF. The chain couples TRBV29-1 to TRBJ2-1, with TRBD2 as a possible D gene (5 bases). Germline CDR1 SQVTM, CDR2 ANQGSEA. This CDR3 region has 10 residues. Deletions cut 7 bases from V and 6 bases from J, with 7 bases between.

V and J are TRBV18 and TRBJ2-1; D ambiguous. V shed 1 base and J shed 7 bases, with 8 bases lying between them. There are 13 residues in the CDR3. Germline V gives CDR1 KGHSH, CDR2 LQKENI. CDR3 residues: CASSPLPPNEQFF. The CDR3 nucleotides read TGTGCCAGCTCACCACTTCCGCCGAATGAGCAGTTCTTC.

This chain connects TRBV7-9 to TRBJ1-1; unclear D gene. V lost 2 bases, J lost 3 bases, and 7 bases lay in between. Germline V CDR1 and CDR2: SEHNR, FQNEAQ (reference sequence). This CDR3 has 13 residues. CDR3 DNA: TGTGCCAGCAGCTTATCTCAGGACACTGAAGCTTTCTTT. Its protein product is CASSLSQDTEAFF.

The chain is built from TRBV6-6 and TRBJ2-7; 10 nucleotides line up with TRBD1. The CDR3 extends over 16 amino acids. Germline trimming cut 5 bases from V and 0 bases from J; bases unmatched to any gene: 7. Germline loops: CDR1 MNHNY, CDR2 SVGAGI (reference sequence). CDR3 protein: CASSIDRGPYSYEQYF. The CDR3 DNA follows: TGTGCCAGCAGTATCGACAGGGGGCCTTACTCCTACGAGCAGTACTTC.

This sequence joins TRBV11-3 and TRBJ1-2, with D unresolved. CDR3 length: 14 amino acids. Trimming pared 0 bases from V and 2 bases from J, leaving 7 bases between. CDR1 and CDR2 (germline): SGHNT, YENEEA. Here the CDR3 reads CASSLDDRNYGYTF. The CDR3 region has the DNA TGTGCCAGCAGCTTAGATGACCGCAACTATGGCTACACCTTC.

The chain links TRBV11-3 to TRBJ2-1, with 10 bases aligning to TRBD1. V lost 7 bases to trimming and J lost 9 bases; unmatched junction nucleotides: 18. This CDR3 is built from 17 residues. CDR1 SGHNT and CDR2 YENEEA come from the germline V gene. The CDR3 region is CASNPGGQGPSQGEQFF. The CDR3 DNA follows: TGTGCCAGCAACCCCGGGGGACAGGGGCCATCACAGGGTGAGCAGTTCTTC.

The chain combines TRBV11-2 with TRBJ2-5, with 7 bases that match TRBD1. Germline trimming cut 2 bases from V and 3 bases from J; bases unmatched to any gene: 6. The CDR3 is 15 amino acids. The V gene's germline CDR1 is SGHAT and CDR2 FQNNGV. The CDR3 protein is CASSLRGQTEETQYF. In nucleotides, the CDR3 is TGTGCCAGCAGCTTAAGGGGACAGACCGAAGAGACCCAGTACTTC.

As DNA, the CDR3 is TGTGCCATCGCGAGGGTCGGTGAAGATACGCAGTATTTT. Translating it yields CAIARVGEDTQYF. This rearrangement joins TRBV10-3 to TRBJ2-3; maybe TRBD2 (5 bases). Trimming took 8 bases from V and 5 from J, leaving 14 bases between them. This CDR3 spans 13 amino acids. Germline V gene lookup returns CDR1 ENHRY and CDR2 SYGVKD.

V usage is TRBV18 and J usage is TRBJ2-3; D is ambiguous. There are 15 residues in the CDR3. Germline-derived CDR1 and CDR2 are KGHSH and LQKENI. V was shortened by 6 bases and J by 7 bases, with 20 bases between the two germline ends. DNA for the CDR3: TGTGCCAGCTCCCCTTTCGGGCGAGTAGGGAATACGCAGTATTTT. This codes for CASSPFGRVGNTQYF.

This rearrangement joins TRBV6-5 to TRBJ2-7; 8 nucleotides match TRBD1. Germline V CDR1 and CDR2: MNHEY, SVGAGI. This CDR3 spans 13 amino acids. The V and J ends lost 4 bases and 3 bases, in that order; junction bases with no gene match: 2. CDR3 sequence: CASSLTGDYEQYF. CDR3 DNA sequence: TGTGCCAGCAGTTTGACAGGGGACTACGAGCAGTACTTC.

The rearrangement uses TRBV7-9 and TRBJ2-3; 9 nucleotides align to TRBD1. V gave up 4 bases and J gave up 5 bases; unmatched junction bases: 10. This CDR3 comprises 16 residues. CDR1 and CDR2 from the germline V gene are SEHNR and FQNEAQ (reference sequence). This CDR3 is CASSSPGQGFGDTQYF. The DNA for the CDR3 is TGTGCCAGCAGCTCCCCGGGACAGGGTTTCGGAGATACGCAGTATTTT.

The chain carries TRBV5-1 and TRBJ2-2; no clear D gene. Per the germline V gene, CDR1 is SGHRS and CDR2 is YFSETQ. This CDR3 comprises 20 residues. V was clipped by 0 bases and J by 1 base, with 22 bases between them. The CDR3 DNA follows: TGCGCCAGCAGCTTGGCCCGCGGTTGGAGAAGAACCCAGAACACCGGGGAGCTGTTTTTT. This gives the protein CASSLARGWRRTQNTGELFF.

The chain employs TRBV2 and TRBJ1-6; TRBD1 agrees at 8 bases. CDR3 length equals 15 residues. V shed 6 bases and J 5 bases; nucleotides not matched to a gene: 6. The germline CDR1 and CDR2 sequences are SNHLY and FYNNEI. CDR3 sequence: CASRSDRADNSPLHF. CDR3 nucleotide sequence: TGTGCCAGCAGATCGGACAGGGCCGATAATTCACCCCTCCACTTT.

This chain connects TRBV27 to TRBJ1-2; D perhaps matches TRBD1 (6 bases). V was trimmed by 10 bases and J by 4 bases, leaving 10 bases between them. Looked up from germline, CDR1 is MNHEY and CDR2 is SMNVEV (reference sequence). CDR3 length equals 11 residues. The CDR3 loop is CATLTGYGYTF. Here the CDR3 DNA reads TGTGCCACCTTGACAGGCTATGGCTACACCTTC.

V and J are TRBV9 and TRBJ1-2, with D unresolved. Germline V lookup: CDR1 SGDLS, CDR2 YYNGEE. Trimming cost V 0 bases and J 2 bases, with 8 bases left between them. The CDR3 runs to 14 residues. Here the CDR3 DNA reads TGTGCCAGCAGCGTAGATGTCAGCAACTATGGCTACACCTTC. Its protein is CASSVDVSNYGYTF.